The T cell receptor (beta chain) described here comes from a study of cytomegalovirus exposure and HLA in healthy donors. CDR1 SGHRS and CDR2 YFSETQ come from the germline V gene. This CDR3 spans 15 amino acids. J lost 0 bases, V lost 0 bases, and 0 bases had no gene match. The PCR was carried out with 60 Vbeta primers and 13 Jbeta primers. Sequenced by immunoSEQ multiplex PCR; TCRdb stores in-frame clones only, minus some. The sample contains 70,000 to 80,000 clones, almost 85% of which appear only once. Study-level points and caveats: A link between a missense DCLRE1C variant and TCR beta V- and J-gene trimming emerged from a later analysis. The study flagged some 180 TCR beta chains as cytomegalovirus-associated. Data from an earlier analysis indicated that most TCR beta V segments were productive either about 90% or about 30% of the time.

Notes on this clone: The antigen remains undetermined.

The V call is TRBV5-1, the J call TRBJ1-1; 9 bases are a match to TRBD1. Sequenced material: PBMCs. The sequence was obtained from a man in his late teens or twenties in good health and CMV-seronegative. The CDR3 DNA is TGCGCCAGCAGCTTGGGACAGGGGGTGAACACTGAAGCTTTCTTT. Encoded protein: CASSLGQGVNTEAFF.